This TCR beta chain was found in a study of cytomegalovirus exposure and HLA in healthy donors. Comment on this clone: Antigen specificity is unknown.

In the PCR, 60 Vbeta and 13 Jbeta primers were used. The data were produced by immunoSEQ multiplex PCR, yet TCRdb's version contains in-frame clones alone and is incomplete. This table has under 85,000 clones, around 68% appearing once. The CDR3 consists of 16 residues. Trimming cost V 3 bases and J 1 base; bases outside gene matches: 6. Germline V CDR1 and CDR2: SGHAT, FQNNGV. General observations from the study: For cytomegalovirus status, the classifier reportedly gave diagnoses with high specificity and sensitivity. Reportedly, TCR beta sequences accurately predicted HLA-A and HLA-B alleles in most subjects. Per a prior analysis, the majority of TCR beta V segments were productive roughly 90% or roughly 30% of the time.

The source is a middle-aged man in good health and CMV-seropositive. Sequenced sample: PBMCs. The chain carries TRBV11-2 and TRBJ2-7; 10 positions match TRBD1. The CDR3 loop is CASSFLGQGPSYEQYF. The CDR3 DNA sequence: TGTGCCAGCAGCTTCTTGGGACAGGGGCCTTCCTACGAGCAGTACTTC.